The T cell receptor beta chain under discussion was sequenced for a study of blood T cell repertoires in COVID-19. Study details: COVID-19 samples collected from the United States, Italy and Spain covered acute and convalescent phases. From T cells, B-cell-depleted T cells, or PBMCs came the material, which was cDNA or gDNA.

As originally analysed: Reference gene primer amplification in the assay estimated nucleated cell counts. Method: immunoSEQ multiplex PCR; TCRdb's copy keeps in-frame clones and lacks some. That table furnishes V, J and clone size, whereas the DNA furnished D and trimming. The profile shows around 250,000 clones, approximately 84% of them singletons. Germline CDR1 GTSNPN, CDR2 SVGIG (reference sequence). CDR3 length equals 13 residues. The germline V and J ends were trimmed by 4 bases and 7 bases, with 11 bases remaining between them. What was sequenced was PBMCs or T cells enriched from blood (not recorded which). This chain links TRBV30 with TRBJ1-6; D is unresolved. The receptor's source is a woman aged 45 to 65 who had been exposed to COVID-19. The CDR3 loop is CAWKDTGNSPLHF. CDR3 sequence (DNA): TGTGCCTGGAAAGATACGGGAAATTCACCCCTCCACTTT.